This TCR beta chain comes out of a study of identical twins' blood T cells. TCR cDNA libraries came from RNA via a modified published protocol. Each CDR3 protein gets one entry after TCRdb re-called the 5' RACE reads with MiXCR. The sample shows around 380,000 distinct CDR3 sequences, about 28% of them seen only once. CDR1 and CDR2 from the germline V gene are SGHRS and YFSETQ. V dropped 5 bases and J dropped 0 bases, with 15 bases sitting between them. There are 16 residues in the CDR3. This TCR was recovered from a woman aged 18-55 years in good health. The chain joins TRBV5-1 to TRBJ1-5; tentatively, D is TRBD1 (6 bases). Material: PBMCs. This CDR3 is CASSPTGQNSNQPQHF. In nucleotides, the CDR3 is TGCGCCAGCAGTCCGACGGGACAAAATAGCAATCAGCCCCAGCATTTT.